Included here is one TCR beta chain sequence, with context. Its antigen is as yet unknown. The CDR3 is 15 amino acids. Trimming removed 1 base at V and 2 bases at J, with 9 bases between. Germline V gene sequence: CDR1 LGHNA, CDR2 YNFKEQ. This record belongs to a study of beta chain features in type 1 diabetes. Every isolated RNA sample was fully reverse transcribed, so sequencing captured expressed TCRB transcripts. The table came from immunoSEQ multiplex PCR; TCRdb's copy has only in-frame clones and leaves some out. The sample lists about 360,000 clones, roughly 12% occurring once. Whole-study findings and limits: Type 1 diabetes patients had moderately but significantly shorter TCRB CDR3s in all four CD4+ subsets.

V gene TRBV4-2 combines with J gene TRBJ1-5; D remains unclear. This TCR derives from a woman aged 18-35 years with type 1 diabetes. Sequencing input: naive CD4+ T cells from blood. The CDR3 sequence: CASSQVPVGNQPQHF. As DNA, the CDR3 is TGTGCCAGCAGCCAAGTCCCGGTTGGCAATCAGCCCCAGCATTTT.